These 13 T cell receptor beta chains were all obtained from the same sample, sequenced in a study of CD8 T cells in ankylosing spondylitis (dated by TCRdb to the late 2010s). Libraries came from 5' RACE. TCRdb names Illumina HiSeq 2500 as the instrument used. Through fastp at Q25 and MiXCR, TCRdb rebuilt clones from the public reads, retaining in-frame beta chains. Identical CDR3 protein sequences are pooled into one entry, listed with their most common genes and DNA. The sample includes about 110,000 distinct CDR3 sequences, with about 25% observed a single time. The ten largest clones take up 9% to 15% of the sample. The sequenced sample consisted of synovial fluid, either unsorted or a sorted T cell fraction (not recorded which). These receptor sequences come from a male donor with ankylosing spondylitis.

This clonotype was counted only a few times. The chain carries TRBV3-1 and TRBJ1-2; unclear D gene. There are 15 residues in the CDR3. Germline-derived CDR1 and CDR2 are LGHDT and YNNKEL (reference sequence). Between the trimmed V and J ends, which lost 0 bases and 2 bases, there was a span of 10 bases. CDR3 in DNA: TGTGCCAGCAGCCAAGATTTCCAGGCCAACTATGGCTACACCTTC. It specifies CASSQDFQANYGYTF.

The gene calls are TRBV7-2 and TRBJ2-1, with 10 bases identical to TRBD1. The CDR3 loop spans 16 amino acids. V was clipped by 2 bases and J by 5 bases; unmatched bases: 6. Looked up from germline, CDR1 is SGHTA and CDR2 is FQGNSA. The CDR3 DNA reads as TGTGCCAGCAGCTTAATGACAGGGGGCGTTAACAATGAGCAGTTCTTC. Protein: CASSLMTGGVNNEQFF.

Ten or more counts support this clonotype. This chain uses TRBV2 with TRBJ1-2; weak D call: TRBD1 (6 bases). The CDR3 runs 14 residues. Germline lookup yields CDR1 SNHLY and CDR2 FYNNEI. V lost 9 bases to trimming and J lost 5 bases, with 19 bases between them. CDR3 region: CASLDRTVSYGYTF. The CDR3 nucleotides are TGTGCCAGTCTCGATCGGACAGTGTCGTATGGCTACACCTTC. The full variable domain, rest sourced from reference TRBV2 and TRBJ1-2, is EPEVTQTPSHQVTQMGQEVILRCVPISNHLYFYWYRQILGQKVEFLVSFYNNEISEKSEIFDDQFSVERPDGSNFTLKIRSTKLEDSAMYFCASLDRTVSYGYTFGSGTRLTVV.

The chain joins TRBV19 to TRBJ1-1; 10 bases match TRBD1. V trimming: 5 bases; J trimming: 5 bases; junction bases outside the gene matches: 5. This CDR3 comprises 14 residues. CDR1 LNHDA and CDR2 SQIVND come from the germline V gene (reference sequence). CDR3 sequence reads: CASSDRGRGTEAFF. The CDR3 bases are TGTGCCAGTAGTGACAGGGGGCGAGGGACTGAAGCTTTCTTT.

This clonotype was recorded many times. The J gene is TRBJ2-3, the V gene TRBV5-1, with 10 bases matching TRBD1. The CDR3 is made up of 16 amino acids. V was pared by 3 bases and J by 4 bases, with 8 bases of the junction left unmatched. Germline values: CDR1 SGHRS, CDR2 YFSETQ. CDR3 nucleotides: TGCGCCAGCAGCTCATCCGGGACAGGGGTGGCAGATACGCAGTATTTT. The encoded protein is CASSSSGTGVADTQYF. Looking up the rest from reference TRBV5-1 and TRBJ2-3 gives the full variable domain: KAGVTQTPRYLIKTRGQQVTLSCSPISGHRSVSWYQQTPGQGLQFLFEYFSETQRNKGNFPGRFSGRQFSNSRSEMNVSTLELGDSALYLCASSSSGTGVADTQYFGPGTRLTVL.

V gene TRBV6-1 combines with J gene TRBJ2-6, with a possible D match to TRBD1 (5 bases). V was trimmed by 7 bases and J by 0 bases, leaving 16 bases between them. This CDR3 spans 17 amino acids. Germline V gene data show CDR1 as MNHNS and CDR2 as SASEGT. CDR3 sequence: CASTPFYQGSGANVLTF. DNA for the CDR3: TGTGCCAGCACACCCTTCTATCAGGGCTCTGGGGCCAACGTCCTGACTTTC.

This clonotype came up a few times. The chain carries TRBV5-6 and TRBJ1-1; the D gene is possibly TRBD1 (5 bases). The CDR3 is made up of 15 amino acids. Germline CDR1 reads SGHDT; CDR2 reads YYEEEE. Trimming removed 4 bases from V and 4 bases from J, with 17 bases in between. Here the CDR3 DNA reads TGTGCCAGCAGCCCGTCTGGGGGAATTGGCACTGAAGCTTTCTTT. Translation gives CASSPSGGIGTEAFF.

Ten or more counts support this clonotype. The chain is built from TRBV12-3 or TRBV12-4 and TRBJ2-1, with 8 bases that match TRBD1. V shed 6 bases, J shed 9 bases, and the junction held 13 bases outside the gene matches. The CDR3 length is 15 residues. The CDR3 bases are TGTGCCAGCAGCGTGGACAGGGAGAGGCGGGGTGAGCAGTTCTTC. Its protein is CASSVDRERRGEQFF.

This clonotype has only a few counts. This chain connects TRBV7-2 to TRBJ2-3; D is unclear. CDR3 length: 15 amino acids. Between the trimmed V and J ends, which lost 0 bases and 3 bases, there was a span of 10 bases. CDR1 is SGHTA, CDR2 FQGNSA, per germline. The CDR3 loop is CASSLAAARTDTQYF. As DNA, the CDR3 is TGTGCCAGCAGCTTAGCGGCAGCCCGTACAGATACGCAGTATTTT.

This clonotype appeared a few times. V gene TRBV29-1 combines with J gene TRBJ2-5; D may be TRBD2 (6 bases). The V gene lost 3 bases and the J gene lost 1 base, with 12 bases spanning the gap. Germline assignment: CDR1 SQVTM and CDR2 ANQGSEA. This CDR3 region has 14 residues. In DNA, the CDR3 is TGCAGCGTTGATACGGCCGGGGGCCAAGAGACCCAGTACTTC. Its translation: CSVDTAGGQETQYF.

The V gene is TRBV7-9, the J gene TRBJ1-2; tentatively, D is TRBD1 (5 bases). The length of the CDR3 is 16 residues. Germline CDR1 SEHNR, CDR2 FQNEAQ (reference sequence). With 5 bases removed from V and 6 bases from J, the gap between germline ends came to 22 bases. CDR3: CASSPGGVPLLHGYTF. The CDR3 DNA reads TGTGCCAGCAGCCCCGGGGGGGTACCCCTCCTCCATGGCTACACCTTC.

The chain joins TRBV7-2 to TRBJ2-5, with 7 nucleotides matching TRBD1. With 1 base clipped from V and 4 bases from J, the junction kept 6 bases outside the gene matches. The CDR3 runs to 15 residues. Germline lookup yields CDR1 SGHTA and CDR2 FQGNSA. The CDR3 DNA follows: TGTGCCAGCAGCTTAGAAGTGACAGGGTTAGAGACCCAGTACTTC. This encodes CASSLEVTGLETQYF.

The V gene is TRBV7-8, the J gene TRBJ2-7, with D tentatively TRBD1 or TRBD2 (5 bases each). V lost 5 bases, J lost 1 base, and 15 bases lay in between. Germline-derived CDR1 and CDR2 are SGHVS and FQNEAQ. CDR3 size: 15 residues. The CDR3 DNA follows: TGTGCCAGCAGCCTCACCTTGGGACCTTCCTACGAGCAGTACTTC. Translated: CASSLTLGPSYEQYF.